These 15 T cell receptor beta chains share one sample of origin, sequenced in a study of tumor and adjacent non-tumor tissue in lung cancer. The library came from three nested PCR rounds adapted from ARM-PCR protocols. TCRdb ran MiXCR on the multiplex PCR reads and lists one entry per CDR3 protein. The profile shows about 200,000 distinct CDR3 sequences, 60% to 75% of them singletons. RNA was extracted from bulk tissue without any cell sorting. Material: lung tumor tissue. The receptors were sampled from a man aged 55 to 70 with non-small cell lung cancer.

This chain joins TRBV20-1 and TRBJ2-1; D not resolved. V gave up 3 bases and J gave up 5 bases, with 14 bases separating them. Per germline, CDR1 DFQATT and CDR2 SNEGSKA (reference sequence). The CDR3 sequence is 14 residues long. CDR3 in amino acids: CSASRRTRDNEQFF. CDR3 coding DNA: TGCAGTGCTAGTCGACGAACTCGAGACAATGAGCAGTTCTTC.

The CDR3 nucleotides read TGCAGTGCTAGTATCGGAGCCTGCGAGCAGTACTTC. Translated: CSASIGACEQYF. The chain links TRBV20-1 to TRBJ2-7; D gene uncertain. Trimming removed 3 bases from V and 6 bases from J, with 12 bases in between. The CDR3 totals 12 residues. Germline V CDR1 and CDR2: DFQATT, SNEGSKA (reference sequence).

There are a few counts of this clonotype. The chain has TRBV30 and TRBJ1-1, with D uncertain. The CDR3 length is 14 residues. V gave up 0 bases and J gave up 7 bases, with 15 bases separating them. Germline assignment: CDR1 GTSNPN and CDR2 SVGIG (reference sequence). The CDR3 sequence is CAWSVMYPRGEAFF. In nucleotides, the CDR3 is TGTGCCTGGAGTGTAATGTATCCGCGGGGTGAAGCTTTCTTT.

This chain links TRBV4-2 with TRBJ1-2; D is ambiguous. The CDR3 runs 16 residues. Trimming cost V 2 bases and J 0 bases, with 13 bases left between them. Germline V lookup: CDR1 LGHNA, CDR2 YNFKEQ. The DNA for the CDR3 is TGTGCCAGCAGCCAAATCGCCGAAGAAACTAACTATGGCTACACCTTC. Residues: CASSQIAEETNYGYTF.

The chain has TRBV20-1 and TRBJ2-3; TRBD2 agrees at 7 bases. CDR3 length equals 14 residues. V lost 3 bases and J lost 1; bases outside the gene matches: 4. Germline V CDR1 and CDR2: DFQATT, SNEGSKA (reference sequence). The CDR3 sequence: CSASRAGGTDTQYF. CDR3 DNA sequence: TGCAGTGCTAGTAGGGCGGGAGGCACAGATACGCAGTATTTT.

Points on this clonotype: This may be a read error, as it is one base from a much larger clone. The chain combines TRBV11-3 with TRBJ2-5; D unclear. Germline V gene data show CDR1 as SGHNT and CDR2 as YENEEA. The length of the CDR3 is 12 residues. V lost 6 bases, J lost 1 base, and 6 bases lay in between. The CDR3 loop is CASRRTQETQYF. In nucleotides, the CDR3 is TGTGCCAGCAGGCGGACCCAAGAGACCCAGTACTTC.

This clonotype was recorded once. The gene calls are TRBV29-1 and TRBJ1-1; D gene unclear. Germline V lookup: CDR1 SQVTM, CDR2 ANQGSEA. The CDR3 is made up of 12 amino acids. V lost 2 bases and J lost 7, with 11 bases in between. The CDR3 loop is CSVEWWSYEAFF. The CDR3, as DNA: TGCAGCGTTGAATGGTGGTCATATGAAGCTTTCTTT.

V usage is TRBV4-1 and J usage is TRBJ2-7; D is ambiguous. CDR3 size: 14 residues. The ends were cut back, 4 bases at V and 3 bases at J, with 13 bases in the middle. CDR1 MGHRA and CDR2 YSYEKL come from the germline V gene. The CDR3 coding sequence is TGCGCCAGCAGCCTAGAAGAACAGTTCTACGAGCAGTACTTC. Encoded protein: CASSLEEQFYEQYF.

In regard to this clonotype: A much larger clone differs by one base, so this may be a read error. Because the CDR3's place on the DNA is in doubt, the DNA is left out and the CDR3 is given as listed by TCRdb. The rearrangement uses TRBV20-1 and TRBJ2-3; the D call of TRBD1 is as the table states it, not checked on the DNA. The CDR3 has 13 amino acids, counting both end residues. Germline CDR1 DFQATT, CDR2 SNEGSKA (reference sequence). The CDR3 here is CSTSGQGADTQYF.

With regard to this clonotype: Germline is not matched at one junction end, which may reflect a read error. This chain joins TRBV4-2 and TRBJ2-1; 12 nucleotides line up with TRBD2. CDR3 length: 20 residues. CDR1 and CDR2 from the germline V gene are LGHNA and YNFKEQ. CDR3 sequence: CASSQGQGSWTSGANNEQSF. DNA of the CDR3: TGTGCTAGCAGCCAAGGACAGGGGTCCTGGACTAGCGGGGCCAACAATGAGCAGTCCTTC.

This clonotype has a single count. CDR3 protein: CRGLVTGVTGELFF. CDR3 DNA: TGCAGAGGGCTTGTGACAGGGGTCACCGGGGAGCTGTTTTTT. This sequence joins TRBV29-1 and TRBJ2-2; 8 bases align to TRBD1. This CDR3 has 14 residues. The germline gives CDR1 SQVTM, CDR2 ANQGSEA.

As regards this clonotype: Sequence at one end of the junction differs from germline and may be a read error. V and J are TRBV5-4 and TRBJ2-1, with no clear D. CDR1 is SGHNT and CDR2 is YYREEE in the germline V gene (reference sequence). This CDR3 is 16 amino acids long. CDR3 DNA: TGTGCCAGCAGCTTTTTAGGGATCTCCCCCTACAATGAGCAATTCTTC. The encoded protein is CASSFLGISPYNEQFF.

A note on this clonotype: The missing conserved phenylalanine or tryptophan at the end of this CDR3 makes a read error likely. The rearrangement uses TRBV4-1 and TRBJ2-2; 7 bases match TRBD2. CDR3 size: 17 residues. In germline, CDR1 is MGHRA, CDR2 YSYEKL. Germline trimming cut 0 bases from V and 8 bases from J; bases unmatched to any gene: 12. This CDR3 is CASSQDPLGGFTGELFY. As DNA, the CDR3 is TGCGCCAGCAGCCAAGATCCCCTCGGGGGGTTCACAGGGGAGCTGTTTTAT.

The chain has TRBV10-1 and TRBJ1-2; unclear D gene. V gave up 0 bases and J gave up 4 bases, with 12 bases separating them. The CDR3 covers 15 residues. Per germline, CDR1 WNHNN and CDR2 SYGVQD (reference sequence). The CDR3 DNA reads as TGCGCCAGCAGTGAGTCTGACGGGATCCCCTATGGCTACACCTTC. Amino acid sequence: CASSESDGIPYGYTF.

Turning to this clonotype: One base away lies a much larger clone, so this may be a sequencing read error. J is TRBJ1-1 and V is TRBV12-3 or TRBV12-4; unclear D gene. The V end lost 4 bases, the J end lost 2 bases, and 5 bases lay between the germline ends. The CDR3 runs 12 residues. The CDR3 DNA is TGTGCCAGCAGTTGGACCAACACTGAAGCTTTCTTT. This encodes CASSWTNTEAFF.